This T cell receptor (beta chain) was sequenced in a study of radiotherapy plus CTLA-4 blockade in lung cancer. In germline, CDR1 is SGHNT, CDR2 YYREEE (reference sequence). V lost 4 bases to trimming and J lost 4 bases, with 11 bases between them. This CDR3 has 13 amino acids. TCRdb's copy holds only in-frame clones and misses some; the assay was immunoSEQ multiplex PCR. The profile shows roughly 98,000 clones, 75% to 85% of them singletons. The sequence came from a human donor with non-small cell lung cancer who had a partial response to radiotherapy plus ipilimumab. The chain recombines TRBV5-4 with TRBJ1-2; a weak D match, TRBD1 (6 bases). The material was peripheral blood, obtained from a patient treated with radiotherapy plus ipilimumab. The CDR3 here is CASSRDRIYGYTF. CDR3 nucleotides: TGTGCCAGCAGCCGTGACAGGATCTATGGCTACACCTTC.